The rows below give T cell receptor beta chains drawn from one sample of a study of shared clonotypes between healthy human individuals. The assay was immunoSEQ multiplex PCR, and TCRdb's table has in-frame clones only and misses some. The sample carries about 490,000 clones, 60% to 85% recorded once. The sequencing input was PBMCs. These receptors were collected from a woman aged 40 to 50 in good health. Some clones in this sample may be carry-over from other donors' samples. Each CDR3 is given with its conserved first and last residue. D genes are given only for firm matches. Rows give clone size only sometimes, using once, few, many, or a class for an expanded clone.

CDR3nt: TGTGCCAGTAGCCACGTGGGGGGGCGAGCTTTCTTT
CDR3aa: CASSHVGGRAFF
j_gene: TRBJ1-1
len: 12
abundance: -
d_gene: -
v_gene: TRBV19

CDR3nt: TGTGCCAGCAGCCACGCTATGCTTGAAGATACGCAGTATTTT
CDR3aa: CASSHAMLEDTQYF
j_gene: TRBJ2-3
len: 14
abundance: -
d_gene: -
v_gene: TRBV6-1

CDR3nt: TGTGCCACCAGCAGGGTGGGACAGGGGGAGGAGTACTTC
CDR3aa: CATSRVGQGEEYF
j_gene: TRBJ2-7
len: 13
abundance: once
d_gene: TRBD1
v_gene: TRBV15

CDR3nt: TGTGCCAGCACCACACCCGGGGGCAGGAACGAGCAGTACTTC
CDR3aa: CASTTPGGRNEQYF
j_gene: TRBJ2-7
len: 14
abundance: -
d_gene: -
v_gene: TRBV25-1

CDR3nt: TGTGCCAGCAGCCCCCGGACTAGCGATTCCTACGAGCAGTACTTC
CDR3aa: CASSPRTSDSYEQYF
j_gene: TRBJ2-7
len: 15
abundance: -
d_gene: TRBD2
v_gene: TRBV2

CDR3nt: TGCGCCAGTTGGACAGGAGCGGTTTGGAACACTGAAGCTTTCTTT
CDR3aa: CASWTGAVWNTEAFF
j_gene: TRBJ1-1
len: 15
abundance: -
d_gene: TRBD1
v_gene: TRBV10-2

CDR3nt: TGTGCCAGCAGTGAATCTAGCGGCCTTGAAGCTTTCTTT
CDR3aa: CASSESSGLEAFF
j_gene: TRBJ1-1
len: 13
abundance: -
d_gene: -
v_gene: TRBV25-1

CDR3nt: TGTGCCAGCAGCTTTCGGACAGGGGGCCAGGACTACAATGAGCAGTTCTTC
CDR3aa: CASSFRTGGQDYNEQFF
j_gene: TRBJ2-1
len: 17
abundance: few
d_gene: TRBD1
v_gene: TRBV7-9

CDR3nt: TGTGCCAGCAGCCCTACCGGGACAAGTACCGCGCAGTACTTC
CDR3aa: CASSPTGTSTAQYF
j_gene: TRBJ2-7
len: 14
abundance: many
d_gene: -
v_gene: TRBV7-3

CDR3nt: TGTGCCAGCAGCCAAGATACGGACCCCCGGTACCAAGAGACCCAGTACTTC
CDR3aa: CASSQDTDPRYQETQYF
j_gene: TRBJ2-5
len: 17
abundance: -
d_gene: -
v_gene: TRBV4-2

CDR3nt: TGTGCCAGCAGTTACCTCGGTAGGGAGGGTGGCTACACCTTC
CDR3aa: CASSYLGREGGYTF
j_gene: TRBJ1-2
len: 14
abundance: -
d_gene: -
v_gene: TRBV6-5

CDR3nt: TGTGCCAGCAGCCTGGCAGGAGTTAGGTATGGCTACACCTTC
CDR3aa: CASSLAGVRYGYTF
j_gene: TRBJ1-2
len: 14
abundance: -
d_gene: -
v_gene: TRBV5-6

CDR3nt: TGCGCCAGCAGCCTAGGGACTAGTGGGTCCGGGGAGCTGTTTTTT
CDR3aa: CASSLGTSGSGELFF
j_gene: TRBJ2-2
len: 15
abundance: -
d_gene: TRBD2
v_gene: TRBV5-1

CDR3nt: TGTGCCAGCAGCTTAGATCGTTTGAATGAGCAGTTCTTC
CDR3aa: CASSLDRLNEQFF
j_gene: TRBJ2-1
len: 13
abundance: -
d_gene: -
v_gene: TRBV11-2

CDR3nt: TGTGCCAGCAGCCCCCGGGCAGCAACTAATGAAAAACTGTTTTTT
CDR3aa: CASSPRAATNEKLFF
j_gene: TRBJ1-4
len: 15
abundance: -
d_gene: -
v_gene: TRBV13

CDR3nt: TGTGCCAGCAGCTTTCCGGGAGGAGAGACCCAGTACTTC
CDR3aa: CASSFPGGETQYF
j_gene: TRBJ2-5
len: 13
abundance: -
d_gene: TRBD2
v_gene: TRBV5-6

CDR3nt: TGTGCCAGCAGCCGAACAGGGCATAAGGGGCAGGATGCCCAGTACTTC
CDR3aa: CASSRTGHKGQDAQYF
j_gene: TRBJ2-5
len: 16
abundance: -
d_gene: -
v_gene: TRBV7-9

CDR3nt: TGTGCCATCAGTGGACAGGGTAATGGCTACACCTTC
CDR3aa: CAISGQGNGYTF
j_gene: TRBJ1-2
len: 12
abundance: -
d_gene: TRBD1
v_gene: TRBV10-3

CDR3nt: TGTGCCATCGGGGGGCTGCTAGACTACAATGAGCAGTTCTTC
CDR3aa: CAIGGLLDYNEQFF
j_gene: TRBJ2-1
len: 14
abundance: few
d_gene: -
v_gene: TRBV10-3

CDR3nt: TGTGCCAGCAGTGAAGTCTCTCTAGCGCTAGAATCCGCTAGCACAGATACGCAGTATTTT
CDR3aa: CASSEVSLALESASTDTQYF
j_gene: TRBJ2-3
len: 20
abundance: -
d_gene: -
v_gene: TRBV6-1

CDR3nt: TGTGCCAGCAGCTTAGCTCAGGGCGGCACTGAAGCTTTCTTT
CDR3aa: CASSLAQGGTEAFF
j_gene: TRBJ1-1
len: 14
abundance: -
d_gene: -
v_gene: TRBV7-2

CDR3nt: TGTGCCAGCAGTGAAAGGGGGGACAGGGGGCCCTACGAGCAGTACTTC
CDR3aa: CASSERGDRGPYEQYF
j_gene: TRBJ2-7
len: 16
abundance: -
d_gene: TRBD1
v_gene: TRBV2

CDR3nt: TGTGCCTGGAGCGCAATGGACAGGGCGGCAGATACGCAGTATTTT
CDR3aa: CAWSAMDRAADTQYF
j_gene: TRBJ2-3
len: 15
abundance: -
d_gene: TRBD1
v_gene: TRBV30

CDR3nt: TGTGCCAGCAGCGTAGAGGGGACCCAGTACTTC
CDR3aa: CASSVEGTQYF
j_gene: TRBJ2-5
len: 11
abundance: -
d_gene: -
v_gene: TRBV9

CDR3nt: TGTGCCAGCAGCCCAGTCGAGCCACCCTACGAGCAGTACTTC
CDR3aa: CASSPVEPPYEQYF
j_gene: TRBJ2-7
len: 14
abundance: -
d_gene: -
v_gene: TRBV7-2

CDR3nt: TGTGCTAGCGGCCGTGGTACGTTCGACACCGGGGAGCTGTTTTTT
CDR3aa: CASGRGTFDTGELFF
j_gene: TRBJ2-2
len: 15
abundance: -
d_gene: -
v_gene: TRBV7-7

CDR3nt: TGTGCCACCAGCTCGACAGGGACGGGTGGCTACACCTTC
CDR3aa: CATSSTGTGGYTF
j_gene: TRBJ1-2
len: 13
abundance: -
d_gene: TRBD1
v_gene: TRBV15

CDR3nt: TGTGCCAGCAGCGTCGGACAGGCTAGCAATCAGCCCCAGCATTTT
CDR3aa: CASSVGQASNQPQHF
j_gene: TRBJ1-5
len: 15
abundance: -
d_gene: TRBD1
v_gene: TRBV5-5

CDR3nt: TGCGCCAGCAGCTCCCCCTCGGGGGAGCGGGCCTCCTACGAGCAGTACTTC
CDR3aa: CASSSPSGERASYEQYF
j_gene: TRBJ2-7
len: 17
abundance: once
d_gene: -
v_gene: TRBV5-1

CDR3nt: TGTGCCTGGAGCCCCGGATTGAACACCGGGGAGCTGTTTTTT
CDR3aa: CAWSPGLNTGELFF
j_gene: TRBJ2-2
len: 14
abundance: few
d_gene: -
v_gene: TRBV30

CDR3nt: TGTGCCAGCAGCTTTACCTACGAGCAGTGCTTC
CDR3aa: CASSFTYEQCF
j_gene: TRBJ2-7
len: 11
abundance: -
d_gene: -
v_gene: TRBV7-9

CDR3nt: TGCGCCAGCAGCCAAGTAGGGACTAGCGGAGGGAGCACAGATACGCAGTATTTT
CDR3aa: CASSQVGTSGGSTDTQYF
j_gene: TRBJ2-3
len: 18
abundance: -
d_gene: TRBD2
v_gene: TRBV4-1

CDR3nt: TGTGCCAGCAGTCCCAAATTCAGGGGCTATTTCACAGATACGCAGTATTTT
CDR3aa: CASSPKFRGYFTDTQYF
j_gene: TRBJ2-3
len: 17
abundance: many
d_gene: -
v_gene: TRBV28

CDR3nt: TGTGCCAGTAGTACAAGGACTATTACAGATACGCAGTATTTT
CDR3aa: CASSTRTITDTQYF
j_gene: TRBJ2-3
len: 14
abundance: -
d_gene: -
v_gene: TRBV19

CDR3nt: TGTGCCAGCAGGCCGATCCTGCGTGGGAGGGGCGAGCAGTACTTC
CDR3aa: CASRPILRGRGEQYF
j_gene: TRBJ2-7
len: 15
abundance: -
d_gene: TRBD2
v_gene: TRBV27

CDR3nt: TGCGCCAGCAGCTTGGCACAGGGGGAGGAGACCCAGTACTTC
CDR3aa: CASSLAQGEETQYF
j_gene: TRBJ2-5
len: 14
abundance: few
d_gene: TRBD1
v_gene: TRBV5-1

CDR3nt: TGTGCCAGCACATTACAGGGGACCCAAGAGACCCAGTACTTC
CDR3aa: CASTLQGTQETQYF
j_gene: TRBJ2-5
len: 14
abundance: -
d_gene: TRBD1
v_gene: TRBV28

CDR3nt: TGTGCCATCCCTCCCAGGGTCCCGTGGGAGACCCAGTACTTC
CDR3aa: CAIPPRVPWETQYF
j_gene: TRBJ2-5
len: 14
abundance: -
d_gene: -
v_gene: TRBV21-1

CDR3nt: TGTGCCAGCAGAATGGACAGGGGAGAGACTGAAGCTTTCTTT
CDR3aa: CASRMDRGETEAFF
j_gene: TRBJ1-1
len: 14
abundance: -
d_gene: TRBD1
v_gene: TRBV5-4

CDR3nt: TGTGCCAGCAGTTACCCAAAGACAGGGGTCGGGCAGCCCCAGCATTTT
CDR3aa: CASSYPKTGVGQPQHF
j_gene: TRBJ1-5
len: 16
abundance: few
d_gene: TRBD1
v_gene: TRBV6-6

CDR3nt: TGTGCCAGCAGCTCCGGGACAGACACAGATACGCAGTATTTT
CDR3aa: CASSSGTDTDTQYF
j_gene: TRBJ2-3
len: 14
abundance: -
d_gene: TRBD1
v_gene: TRBV7-9

CDR3nt: TGTGCCAGCAGTTTGCAAGCGGGAACTTACAATGAGCAGTTCTTC
CDR3aa: CASSLQAGTYNEQFF
j_gene: TRBJ2-1
len: 15
abundance: -
d_gene: TRBD2
v_gene: TRBV7-6

CDR3nt: TGTGCCAGCAGCCCGAGGGGTAGTGTTGGTGACGAGCAGTACTTC
CDR3aa: CASSPRGSVGDEQYF
j_gene: TRBJ2-7
len: 15
abundance: -
d_gene: -
v_gene: TRBV7-9

CDR3nt: TGTGCCACCAGCAGAGCCGGGAGTTACCGAGACGTGGATACGCAGTATTTT
CDR3aa: CATSRAGSYRDVDTQYF
j_gene: TRBJ2-3
len: 17
abundance: -
d_gene: -
v_gene: TRBV15

CDR3nt: TGTGCCTGGACCCCGGGACAGACTTGGGTCGGTGAAGCTTTCTTT
CDR3aa: CAWTPGQTWVGEAFF
j_gene: TRBJ1-1
len: 15
abundance: -
d_gene: TRBD1
v_gene: TRBV30

CDR3nt: TGTGCCAGCAGCTCCACGCCGGGACAGTCAATAGAGACCCAGTACTTC
CDR3aa: CASSSTPGQSIETQYF
j_gene: TRBJ2-5
len: 16
abundance: -
d_gene: TRBD1
v_gene: TRBV7-3

CDR3nt: TGTGCCAGCAGCCGCGGTACGCAGTGGGAGACCCAGTACTTC
CDR3aa: CASSRGTQWETQYF
j_gene: TRBJ2-5
len: 14
abundance: -
d_gene: -
v_gene: TRBV7-6

CDR3nt: TGCGCCAGCAGCGTACTGGATTCTACTAGCACAGATACGCAGTATTTT
CDR3aa: CASSVLDSTSTDTQYF
j_gene: TRBJ2-3
len: 16
abundance: many
d_gene: -
v_gene: TRBV5-1

CDR3nt: TGTGCCATCAGTGAGGGGACAGGCTACGAAAAACTGTTTTTT
CDR3aa: CAISEGTGYEKLFF
j_gene: TRBJ1-4
len: 14
abundance: -
d_gene: TRBD1
v_gene: TRBV10-3

CDR3nt: TGTGCCAGTAGTGCCGGACTAGCGGGAGGGTACAATGAGCAGTTCTTC
CDR3aa: CASSAGLAGGYNEQFF
j_gene: TRBJ2-1
len: 16
abundance: -
d_gene: TRBD2
v_gene: TRBV19

CDR3nt: TGTGCCAGCTCACCTGACAGCGTATCCGGGGAGCTGTTTTTT
CDR3aa: CASSPDSVSGELFF
j_gene: TRBJ2-2
len: 14
abundance: -
d_gene: -
v_gene: TRBV18

CDR3nt: TGCGCCAGCAGCATTGGACAGGGTTCCGTGTCGGAGACCCAGTACTTC
CDR3aa: CASSIGQGSVSETQYF
j_gene: TRBJ2-5
len: 16
abundance: -
d_gene: TRBD1
v_gene: TRBV5-1